Presented here are 8 T cell receptor beta chains from one specimen sequenced in a study of blood T cell repertoires in COVID-19. Using immunoSEQ multiplex PCR, the repertoire was profiled, and TCRdb retains in-frame clones only, with some absent. The sample carries about 310,000 clones, around 91% recorded once. The material sequenced was peripheral blood. The source is a middle-aged woman with COVID-19, enrolled during active disease.

This chain connects TRBV7-3 to TRBJ2-6, with 8 bases matching TRBD1. The CDR3 length is 17 residues. Germline V lookup: CDR1 SGHTA, CDR2 FQGTGA. V shed 4 bases and J 0 bases; nucleotides not matched to a gene: 5. The CDR3, as DNA: TGTGCCAGCAGCTCGGGAACAGGGGGCTCTGGGGCCAACGTCCTGACTTTC. This codes for CASSSGTGGSGANVLTF.

The gene calls are TRBV2 and TRBJ1-2; 11 bases line up with TRBD1. J lost 7 bases, V lost 4 bases, and 11 bases had no gene match. Germline V CDR1 and CDR2: SNHLY, FYNNEI. There are 16 residues in the CDR3. The CDR3 region is CASSAQRTGGAGGYTF. The CDR3 DNA sequence: TGTGCCAGCAGTGCCCAAAGGACAGGGGGCGCCGGTGGCTACACCTTC. The entire variable domain, with the rest obtained from reference TRBV2 and TRBJ1-2, is as follows: EPEVTQTPSHQVTQMGQEVILRCVPISNHLYFYWYRQILGQKVEFLVSFYNNEISEKSEIFDDQFSVERPDGSNFTLKIRSTKLEDSAMYFCASSAQRTGGAGGYTFGSGTRLTVV.

V usage is TRBV27 and J usage is TRBJ1-2, with D possibly matching TRBD1 (5 bases). The V and J ends lost 6 bases and 4 bases respectively, with 9 bases between them. Germline assignment: CDR1 MNHEY and CDR2 SMNVEV (reference sequence). The CDR3 consists of 12 residues. The CDR3 DNA sequence: TGTGCCAGCAGGGGGCAAGTCTATGGCTACACCTTC. As protein: CASRGQVYGYTF.

The V gene is TRBV19, the J gene TRBJ2-7; possibly TRBD2 for D (6 bases). CDR3 length: 14 residues. The germline V gene encodes CDR1 LNHDA and CDR2 SQIVND (reference sequence). V lost 5 bases and J 3 bases, leaving 14 bases between the germline ends. The DNA of the CDR3 is TGTGCCAGTAGTTCGATAGGAGGGTTCTACGAGCAGTACTTC. As protein: CASSSIGGFYEQYF.

V usage is TRBV11-2 and J usage is TRBJ1-2; D not certain. This CDR3 has 14 amino acids. The V gene's germline CDR1 is SGHAT and CDR2 FQNNGV. Trimming removed 5 bases from V and 2 bases from J, with 12 bases in between. The CDR3 DNA sequence: TGTGCCAGCAGCACCAACCGGGGAAACTATGGCTACACCTTC. Residues: CASSTNRGNYGYTF.

This clone was found once. The V and J genes are TRBV5-6 and TRBJ1-2; D is uncertain. The CDR3 loop spans 16 amino acids. The germline V gene encodes CDR1 SGHDT and CDR2 YYEEEE. Trimming took 1 base from V and 0 from J, leaving 13 bases between them. DNA of the CDR3: TGTGCCAGCAGCTTGTATATTGTACAAGCTAACTATGGCTACACCTTC. It translates to CASSLYIVQANYGYTF.

The rearrangement links TRBV28 to TRBJ1-1; unclear D gene. The CDR3 loop spans 15 amino acids. Germline CDR1 MDHEN, CDR2 SYDVKM. V was shortened by 6 bases and J by 3 bases, with 17 bases between the two germline ends. CDR3 DNA: TGTGCCAGCAGCCCCAATGAGGGAAGGTACACTGAAGCTTTCTTT. It translates to CASSPNEGRYTEAFF.

This clone showed up just once. The CDR3 coding sequence is TGCGCCAGCAGCCAAGGAGCACGGGGTAGTTACAATGAGCAGTTCTTC. Translating it yields CASSQGARGSYNEQFF. The V and J genes are TRBV4-3 and TRBJ2-1, with D perhaps matching TRBD2 (5 bases). This CDR3 contains 16 residues. V lost 1 base, J lost 4 bases, and 14 bases lay in between. Germline V gene lookup returns CDR1 LGHNA and CDR2 YSLEER.